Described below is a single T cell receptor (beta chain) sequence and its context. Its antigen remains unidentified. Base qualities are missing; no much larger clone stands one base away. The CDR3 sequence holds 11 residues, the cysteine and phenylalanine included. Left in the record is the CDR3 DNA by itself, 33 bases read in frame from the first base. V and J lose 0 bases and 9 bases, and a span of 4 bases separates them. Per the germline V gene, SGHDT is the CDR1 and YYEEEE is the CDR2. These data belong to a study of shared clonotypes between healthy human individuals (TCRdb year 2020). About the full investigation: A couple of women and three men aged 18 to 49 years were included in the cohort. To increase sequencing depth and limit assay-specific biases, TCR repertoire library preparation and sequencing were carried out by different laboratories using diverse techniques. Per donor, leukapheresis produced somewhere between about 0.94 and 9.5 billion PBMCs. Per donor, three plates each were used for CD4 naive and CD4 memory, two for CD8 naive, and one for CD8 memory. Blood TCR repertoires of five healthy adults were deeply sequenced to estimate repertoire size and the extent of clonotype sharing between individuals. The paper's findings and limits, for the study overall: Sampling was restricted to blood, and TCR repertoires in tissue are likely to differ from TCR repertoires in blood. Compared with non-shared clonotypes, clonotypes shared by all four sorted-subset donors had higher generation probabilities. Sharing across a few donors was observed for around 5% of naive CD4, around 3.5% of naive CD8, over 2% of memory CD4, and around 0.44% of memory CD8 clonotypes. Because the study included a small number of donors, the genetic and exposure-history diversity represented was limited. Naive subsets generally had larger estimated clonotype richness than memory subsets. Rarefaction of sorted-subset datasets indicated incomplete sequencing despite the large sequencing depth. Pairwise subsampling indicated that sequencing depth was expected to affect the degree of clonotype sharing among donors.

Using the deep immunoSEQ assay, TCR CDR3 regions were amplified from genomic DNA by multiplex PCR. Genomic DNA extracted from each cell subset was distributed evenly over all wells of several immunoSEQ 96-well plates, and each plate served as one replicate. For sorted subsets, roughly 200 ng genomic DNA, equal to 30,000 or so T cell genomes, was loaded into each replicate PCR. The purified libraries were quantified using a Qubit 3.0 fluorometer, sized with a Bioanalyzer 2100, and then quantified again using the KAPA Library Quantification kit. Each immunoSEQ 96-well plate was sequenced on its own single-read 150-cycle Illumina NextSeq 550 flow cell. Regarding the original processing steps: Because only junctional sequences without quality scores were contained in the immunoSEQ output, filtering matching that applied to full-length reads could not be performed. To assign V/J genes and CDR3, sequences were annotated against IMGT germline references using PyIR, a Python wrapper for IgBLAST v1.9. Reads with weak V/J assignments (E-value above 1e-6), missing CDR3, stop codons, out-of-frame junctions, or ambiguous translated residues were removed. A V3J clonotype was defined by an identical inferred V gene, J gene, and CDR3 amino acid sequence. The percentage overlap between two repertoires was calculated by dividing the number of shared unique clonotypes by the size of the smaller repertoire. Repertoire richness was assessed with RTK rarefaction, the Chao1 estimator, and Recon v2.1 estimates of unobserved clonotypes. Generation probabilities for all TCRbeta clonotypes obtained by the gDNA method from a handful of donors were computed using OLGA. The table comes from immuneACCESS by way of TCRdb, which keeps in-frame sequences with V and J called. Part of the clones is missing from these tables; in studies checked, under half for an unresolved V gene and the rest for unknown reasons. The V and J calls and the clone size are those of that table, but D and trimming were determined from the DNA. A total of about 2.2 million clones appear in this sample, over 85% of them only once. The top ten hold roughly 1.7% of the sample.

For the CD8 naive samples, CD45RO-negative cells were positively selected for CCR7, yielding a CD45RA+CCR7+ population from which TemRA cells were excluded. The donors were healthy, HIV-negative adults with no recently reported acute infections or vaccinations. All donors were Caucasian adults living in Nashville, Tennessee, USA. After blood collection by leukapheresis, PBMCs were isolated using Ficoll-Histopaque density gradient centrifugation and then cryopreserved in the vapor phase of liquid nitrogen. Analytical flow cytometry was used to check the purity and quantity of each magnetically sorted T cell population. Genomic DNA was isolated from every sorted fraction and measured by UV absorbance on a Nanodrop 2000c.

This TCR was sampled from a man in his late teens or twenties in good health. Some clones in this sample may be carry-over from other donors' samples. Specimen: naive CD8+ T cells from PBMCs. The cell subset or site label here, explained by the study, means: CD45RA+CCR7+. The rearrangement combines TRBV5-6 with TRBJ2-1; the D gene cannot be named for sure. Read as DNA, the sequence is TGTGCCAGCAGCTTGGACGCTGAGCAGTTCTTC. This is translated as CASSLDAEQFF.